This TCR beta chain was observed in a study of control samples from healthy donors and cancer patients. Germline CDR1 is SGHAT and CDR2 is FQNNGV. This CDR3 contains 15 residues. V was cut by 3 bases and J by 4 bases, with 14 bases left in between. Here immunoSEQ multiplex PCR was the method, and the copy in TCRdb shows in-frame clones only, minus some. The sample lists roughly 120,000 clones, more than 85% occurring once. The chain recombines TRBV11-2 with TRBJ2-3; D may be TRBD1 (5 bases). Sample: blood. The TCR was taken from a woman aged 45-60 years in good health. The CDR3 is CASSFYRITADTQYF. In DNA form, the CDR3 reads TGTGCCAGCAGCTTTTACAGGATTACCGCAGATACGCAGTATTTT.